A single sample gave rise to the 18 T cell receptor beta chains below, sequenced in a study of T cells in Graves' hyperthyroidism and ophthalmopathy. TCR beta CDR3 regions were amplified from RNA. First-round RT-PCR with HTBI primers amplified the TCR CDR3 region. TCRdb passed the multiplex PCR reads through MiXCR, listing each CDR3 protein once. The sample records 500,000 or so distinct CDR3 sequences, over 15% being singletons. The sample taken for sequencing was blood. These receptor sequences come from a woman aged 18-35 years with Graves' ophthalmopathy.

A few counts support this clonotype. The CDR3 DNA reads TGCAGTGCTAGGGTCGGGAGTGGTGAGCAGTTCTTC. It encodes CSARVGSGEQFF. This chain links TRBV20-1 with TRBJ2-1; maybe TRBD2 (6 bases). Looked up from germline, CDR1 is DFQATT and CDR2 is SNEGSKA (reference sequence). The CDR3 covers 12 residues. V was shortened by 3 bases and J by 9 bases, with 12 bases between the two germline ends.

Ten or more counts support this clonotype. The chain is built from TRBV30 and TRBJ1-5; D remains ambiguous. This CDR3 is 13 amino acids long. Between the trimmed V and J ends, which lost 1 base and 9 bases, there was a span of 13 bases. Germline CDR1 is GTSNPN and CDR2 is SVGIG (reference sequence). The CDR3 region is CAWSGKTSRPQHF. The CDR3 region has the DNA TGTGCCTGGAGTGGAAAGACGTCTAGGCCCCAGCATTTT. Complete variable domain (other parts from reference TRBV30 and TRBJ1-5): SQTIHQWPATLVQPVGSPLSLECTVEGTSNPNLYWYRQAAGRGLQLLFYSVGIGQISSEVPQNLSASRPQDRQFILSSKKLLLSDSGFYLCAWSGKTSRPQHFGDGTRLSIL.

This clonotype was detected only a few times. The chain is built from TRBV7-9 and TRBJ2-3, with D perhaps TRBD1 (5 bases). Germline assignment: CDR1 SEHNR and CDR2 FQNEAQ (reference sequence). Trimming removed 5 bases from V and 2 bases from J, with 17 bases in between. This CDR3 spans 16 amino acids. The CDR3 coding sequence is TGTGCCAGCAGCCAAGTTAGGGGCCAGCTCACAGATACGCAGTATTTT. Protein: CASSQVRGQLTDTQYF.

The chain combines TRBV2 with TRBJ2-1; possibly TRBD1 for D (6 bases). With 8 bases removed from V and 8 bases from J, the gap between germline ends came to 16 bases. The CDR3 extends over 13 amino acids. Germline V gene lookup returns CDR1 SNHLY and CDR2 FYNNEI. CDR3 protein: CASGRRGTDEQFF. The CDR3 coding sequence is TGTGCCAGCGGCCGCAGGGGTACGGATGAGCAGTTCTTC.

This clonotype occurred many times. The genes are TRBV28 and TRBJ1-4, with D hard to call. Per germline, CDR1 MDHEN and CDR2 SYDVKM. The CDR3 extends over 11 amino acids. V was pared by 6 bases and J by 8 bases, with 7 bases between. The CDR3 DNA is TGTGCCAGCAGGAGTCAGGAAAAACTGTTTTTT. Translating it yields CASRSQEKLFF.

J is TRBJ2-7 and V is TRBV7-2, with TRBD1 matching over 7 bases. The V gene end was trimmed by 2 bases and the J gene end by 3 bases; junction bases not matched to a gene: 7. Germline V gives CDR1 SGHTA, CDR2 FQGNSA. The CDR3 is 15 amino acids. CDR3 nucleotides: TGTGCCAGCAGCTTACCACCGGGACAGAGCTACGAGCAGTACTTC. Translated: CASSLPPGQSYEQYF.

The V and J genes are TRBV4-1 and TRBJ1-1; D call uncertain. CDR1 and CDR2 from the germline V gene are MGHRA and YSYEKL. V lost 4 bases and J 1 base, leaving 10 bases between the germline ends. The CDR3 has 14 amino acids. CDR3 sequence reads: CASSPTYGNTEAFF. CDR3 nucleotide sequence: TGCGCCAGCAGCCCAACCTACGGGAACACTGAAGCTTTCTTT.

The chain joins TRBV27 to TRBJ2-1; D gene uncertain. Germline V gene sequence: CDR1 MNHEY, CDR2 SMNVEV (reference sequence). The ends were cut back, 2 bases at V and 7 bases at J, with 9 bases in the middle. CDR3 length: 13 residues. The CDR3 nucleotides are TGTGCCAGCAGTTTAGGGCCCCAAAATGAGCAGTTCTTC. This sequence encodes CASSLGPQNEQFF.

This clonotype was recorded at least ten times. V gene TRBV30 combines with J gene TRBJ2-4; no clear D. The CDR3 contains 14 residues. V was cut by 1 base and J by 2 bases, with 9 bases left in between. Germline CDR1 GTSNPN, CDR2 SVGIG (reference sequence). CDR3 residues: CAWSEGSSKNIQYF. In nucleotides, the CDR3 is TGTGCCTGGAGTGAGGGTAGTTCCAAAAACATTCAGTACTTC.

This sequence joins TRBV20-1 and TRBJ2-7; the D gene is possibly TRBD2 (6 bases). There are 16 residues in the CDR3. CDR1 DFQATT and CDR2 SNEGSKA come from the germline V gene (reference sequence). V was shortened by 3 bases and J by 0 bases, with 18 bases between the two germline ends. The CDR3 DNA sequence: TGCAGTGCTAGCTCAAGGTGGCAGGGACTCTCCTACGAGCAGTACTTC. This sequence encodes CSASSRWQGLSYEQYF.

The chain employs TRBV6-1 and TRBJ2-7, with D perhaps TRBD2 (6 bases). V lost 8 bases to trimming and J lost 3 bases, with 26 bases between them. Germline CDR1 is MNHNS and CDR2 is SASEGT. The CDR3 extends over 17 amino acids. CDR3: CASSVSYRAGRNYEQYF. The CDR3 bases are TGTGCCAGCTCAGTCTCATATCGGGCAGGGAGGAACTACGAGCAGTACTTC.

In this sample, this clonotype turned up many times. This rearrangement joins TRBV28 to TRBJ1-5, with 8 bases identical to TRBD1. The CDR3 contains 15 residues. The germline gives CDR1 MDHEN, CDR2 SYDVKM. The trim removed 6 bases at V and 1 base at J, leaving 5 bases unmatched. CDR3 sequence: CASRMDRASNQPQHF. As DNA, the CDR3 is TGTGCCAGCAGGATGGACAGGGCGAGCAATCAGCCCCAGCATTTT.

This clonotype was detected only once. The chain joins TRBV5-1 to TRBJ1-4, with 8 bases that match TRBD1. This CDR3 is 16 amino acids long. CDR1 and CDR2 (germline): SGHRS, YFSETQ. The ends lost 0 bases at V and 2 bases at J; junction bases unmatched: 3. CDR3 in DNA: TGCGCCAGCAGCTTGGCAGGGGGCAGTACTAATGAAAAACTGTTTTTT. This encodes CASSLAGGSTNEKLFF.

This clonotype was seen ten or more times. The gene calls are TRBV3-1 and TRBJ2-1; D tentatively reads TRBD1 or TRBD2 (6 bases each). Looked up from germline, CDR1 is LGHDT and CDR2 is YNNKEL (reference sequence). Trimming took off 0 bases at V and 7 bases at J, with 19 bases between the two ends. CDR3 length: 17 residues. The CDR3 region has the DNA TGTGCCAGCAGCCAAGAAGGGGGGCTAGTTTCTTCGAATGAGCAGTTCTTC. It yields the protein CASSQEGGLVSSNEQFF.

The chain couples TRBV7-9 to TRBJ2-5; unclear D gene. Germline V lookup: CDR1 SEHNR, CDR2 FQNEAQ (reference sequence). The CDR3 length is 13 residues. V was shortened by 2 bases and J by 0 bases, with 4 bases between the two germline ends. DNA for the CDR3: TGTGCCAGCAGCTTATTGTACCAAGAGACCCAGTACTTC. Translating it yields CASSLLYQETQYF. Using reference TRBV7-9 and TRBJ2-5 for the parts outside the CDR3, the full variable domain is DTGVSQNPRHKITKRGQNVTFRCDPISEHNRLYWYRQTLGQGPEFLTYFQNEAQLEKSRLLSDRFSAERPKGSFSTLEIQRTEQGDSAMYLCASSLLYQETQYFGPGTRLLVL.

The gene calls are TRBV7-3 and TRBJ1-1; tentative D call: TRBD1 (5 bases). V lost 5 bases and J lost 5, with 18 bases in between. Germline CDR1 and CDR2: SGHTA and FQGTGA. The CDR3 contains 15 residues. The CDR3 bases are TGTGCCAGCAGCCCCGCGGGGCAGGCCCTGACTGAAGCTTTCTTT. Translation: CASSPAGQALTEAFF.

V gene TRBV7-9 combines with J gene TRBJ2-1; TRBD1 or TRBD2 may be the D gene (5 bases each). V was trimmed by 5 bases and J by 7 bases, leaving 21 bases between them. This CDR3 is 16 amino acids long. Germline assignment: CDR1 SEHNR and CDR2 FQNEAQ (reference sequence). In nucleotides, the CDR3 is TGTGCCAGCAGCCCGATATTAGCGCAGGGCGAGAATGAGCAGTTCTTC. It yields the protein CASSPILAQGENEQFF.

This clonotype has a count of ten or more. The chain carries TRBV30 and TRBJ1-2, with D perhaps TRBD1 (5 bases). Germline values: CDR1 GTSNPN, CDR2 SVGIG (reference sequence). The CDR3 runs to 14 residues. Trimming took 0 bases from V and 4 from J, leaving 12 bases between them. The CDR3 DNA follows: TGTGCCTGGAGTGTACTGGGGGGTAGCTATGGCTACACCTTC. It translates to CAWSVLGGSYGYTF.